This TCR beta chain was sequenced during a study of blood T cell repertoires in COVID-19. The CDR3 runs 17 residues. V lost 0 bases and J 5 bases, leaving 16 bases between the germline ends. The germline CDR1 and CDR2 sequences are LGHNA and YNFKEQ. Sequenced by immunoSEQ multiplex PCR; TCRdb stores in-frame clones only, minus some. Of about 55,000 clones listed, roughly 90% are singletons. This TCR came from a human donor with active COVID-19. The donor label of this sample is uncertain. This rearrangement joins TRBV4-2 to TRBJ1-4, with D maybe TRBD1 (6 bases). Sequencing was done on a sample of peripheral blood. The CDR3 sequence: CASSQEATGQFNEKLFF. The DNA for the CDR3 is TGTGCCAGCAGCCAAGAGGCGACCGGACAGTTCAATGAAAAACTGTTTTTT.